A single sample gave rise to the 14 T cell receptor beta chains below, sequenced in a study of blood T cell repertoires in COVID-19 (TCRdb year 2020). The method behind the library was the immunoSEQ multiplex PCR assay. TCRdb re-hosts the immuneACCESS table, in-frame sequences only. Its copies lack some clones; in the studies checked, an unresolved V gene accounts for under half of them, and the cause for the rest is not known. Recorded for this sample are under 200,000 clones; about four fifths of them occurred a single time. The top ten hold approximately 7% of the sample. What was sequenced was peripheral blood. The source is a man between 65 and 85 years old with active or convalescent COVID-19.

The J gene is TRBJ2-2, the V gene TRBV5-1; 7 bases fit TRBD1. Per the germline V gene, CDR1 is SGHRS and CDR2 is YFSETQ. There are 15 residues in the CDR3. Trimming removed 0 bases from V and 3 bases from J; junction bases left unmatched: 2. The CDR3 protein is CASSLGDSYTGELFF. The CDR3 coding sequence is TGCGCCAGCAGCTTGGGGGACAGCTACACCGGGGAGCTGTTTTTT.

The rearrangement links TRBV18 to TRBJ2-7; D is uncertain. The V and J ends lost 2 bases and 3 bases respectively, with 14 bases between them. Germline CDR1 reads KGHSH; CDR2 reads LQKENI. The CDR3 has 15 residues. CDR3 bases: TGTGCCAGCTCACCAGAGACACGTAACCTCTACGAGCAGTACTTC. It encodes CASSPETRNLYEQYF.

V gene TRBV19 combines with J gene TRBJ1-2; D is ambiguous. Germline V gives CDR1 LNHDA, CDR2 SQIVND (reference sequence). Trimming removed 4 bases at V and 6 bases at J, with 18 bases between. The CDR3 is made up of 15 amino acids. The CDR3 DNA follows: TGTGCCAGTAGTACCTCCCATGAGGGTTTTGATGGCTACACCTTC. This gives the protein CASSTSHEGFDGYTF.

This clone was counted a few times. This chain uses TRBV6-5 with TRBJ2-7, with a possible D match to TRBD2 (5 bases). The CDR3 is 14 residues long. Trimming removed 2 bases from V and 3 bases from J, with 11 bases in between. The germline V gene encodes CDR1 MNHEY and CDR2 SVGAGI. CDR3 in amino acids: CASSYGGLGYEQYF. CDR3 nucleotides: TGTGCCAGCAGTTACGGAGGATTGGGCTACGAGCAGTACTTC.

This sequence joins TRBV5-1 and TRBJ1-4; 9 bases match TRBD1. CDR1 is SGHRS and CDR2 is YFSETQ in the germline V gene. V lost 4 bases to trimming and J lost 8 bases; unmatched junction nucleotides: 6. The CDR3 runs 14 residues. In nucleotides, the CDR3 is TGCGCCAGCAGCCCTCGACAGGGGGGAGAAAAACTGTTTTTT. Translating gives CASSPRQGGEKLFF.

The chain uses TRBV5-4 and TRBJ2-7; 9 bases match TRBD1. CDR1 and CDR2 from the germline V gene are SGHNT and YYREEE (reference sequence). The length of the CDR3 is 14 residues. The junction had 10 bases not matched to a gene; V was cut back by 2 bases and J by 10 bases. In DNA, the CDR3 is TGTGCCAGCAGCTTAGCGGGACAGGGAGGTAGCCAGTACTTC. Its translation: CASSLAGQGGSQYF.

Only a few counts were recorded for this clone. The chain has TRBV3-1 (or the pseudogene TRBV3-2) and TRBJ2-5; a possible D gene is TRBD1 (6 bases). V was clipped by 2 bases and J by 5 bases, with 18 bases between them. Germline V gene sequence: CDR1 LGHDT, CDR2 YNNKEL (reference sequence). This CDR3 contains 16 residues. The CDR3 sequence is CASSQNPRTEGETQYF. In nucleotides, the CDR3 is TGTGCCAGCAGCCAAAACCCGAGGACAGAAGGGGAGACCCAGTACTTC.

V usage is TRBV6-5 and J usage is TRBJ2-7, with TRBD2 matching over 13 bases. Trimming at V came to 6 bases and at J to 3 bases, leaving 2 bases not matched to a gene. The germline gives CDR1 MNHEY, CDR2 SVGAGI. The CDR3 is made up of 14 amino acids. The CDR3 nucleotides read TGTGCCAGCAGGGGACTAGCGGGACACTACGAGCAGTACTTC. Residues: CASRGLAGHYEQYF.

The chain recombines TRBV18 with TRBJ2-1, with TRBD2 matching over 14 bases. Germline loops: CDR1 KGHSH, CDR2 LQKENI. This CDR3 spans 16 amino acids. V gave up 3 bases and J gave up 8 bases; unmatched junction bases: 6. In nucleotides, the CDR3 is TGTGCCAGCTCACCGGCCGGGACTAGCGGGAGAGATGAGCAGTTCTTC. Protein product: CASSPAGTSGRDEQFF.

V is TRBV18 and J is TRBJ1-3; D not resolved. The CDR3 totals 14 residues. Trimming pared 3 bases from V and 2 bases from J, leaving 8 bases between. Germline assignment: CDR1 KGHSH and CDR2 LQKENI. The DNA for the CDR3 is TGTGCCAGCTCACCCCTCCCCCCTGGAAACACCATATATTTT. Its protein product is CASSPLPPGNTIYF.

The J gene is TRBJ1-2, the V gene TRBV5-6; D is uncertain. The CDR3 extends over 17 amino acids. V was cut by 4 bases and J by 6 bases, with 25 bases left in between. Per germline, CDR1 SGHDT and CDR2 YYEEEE. This chain's CDR3 is CASSPPGTRARLDGYTF. CDR3 in DNA: TGTGCCAGCAGCCCCCCGGGTACGAGAGCAAGACTTGATGGCTACACCTTC.

The chain couples TRBV18 to TRBJ2-2; 8 positions match TRBD1. Germline V gene sequence: CDR1 KGHSH, CDR2 LQKENI. V shed 3 bases, J shed 6 bases, and the junction held 12 bases outside the gene matches. The CDR3 is 17 amino acids. The CDR3 sequence: CASSPYQGANGAGELFF. In nucleotides, the CDR3 is TGTGCCAGCTCACCTTACCAGGGGGCAAACGGCGCCGGGGAGCTGTTTTTT.

The chain carries TRBV5-4 and TRBJ2-5; 7 bases fit TRBD2. V lost 4 bases and J lost 2; bases outside the gene matches: 11. The CDR3 has 16 amino acids. Germline CDR1 reads SGHNT; CDR2 reads YYREEE (reference sequence). The CDR3 DNA reads TGTGCCAGCAGCCGAGGCGGCGGGGGAGTTCAAGAGACCCAGTACTTC. Protein product: CASSRGGGGVQETQYF.

The rearrangement uses TRBV7-7 and TRBJ2-3, with D maybe TRBD2 (6 bases). This CDR3 spans 15 amino acids. V was trimmed by 5 bases and J by 2 bases, leaving 14 bases between them. The germline CDR1 and CDR2 sequences are SSHAT and FNYEAQ (reference sequence). The CDR3 spells CASSAGTSFTDTQYF. In DNA, the CDR3 is TGTGCCAGCAGCGCCGGGACTTCCTTCACAGATACGCAGTATTTT. The whole variable domain, remainder taken from reference TRBV7-7 and TRBJ2-3, is GAGVSQSPRYKVTKRGQDVTLRCDPISSHATLYWYQQALGQGPEFLTYFNYEAQPDKSGLPSDRFSAERPEGSISTLTIQRTEQRDSAMYRCASSAGTSFTDTQYFGPGTRLTVL.